These 14 T cell receptor beta chains originate from one sample sequenced in a study of cytomegalovirus exposure and HLA in healthy donors. Use of 60 Vbeta and 13 Jbeta primers characterized the PCR. Generated by immunoSEQ multiplex PCR, the TCRdb table keeps only in-frame clones and is missing some. The table has more than 75,000 clones, around 68% seen once. The sample comprised PBMCs. Receptor source: a man aged 35 to 55 in good health and CMV-seropositive.

This clone was counted once. V and J are TRBV27 and TRBJ2-3; TRBD1 is a possible D gene (6 bases). V was shortened by 7 bases and J by 3 bases, with 23 bases between the two germline ends. The CDR3 is 17 residues long. The germline CDR1 and CDR2 sequences are MNHEY and SMNVEV (reference sequence). CDR3 sequence: CASTRSSQGEGTDTQYF. As DNA, the CDR3 is TGTGCCAGCACCCGAAGCTCACAGGGTGAGGGTACAGATACGCAGTATTTT.

The rearrangement links TRBV5-6 to TRBJ1-2; 7 bases fit TRBD1. Germline V gene data show CDR1 as SGHDT and CDR2 as YYEEEE. V shed 1 base, J shed 4 bases, and the junction held 4 bases outside the gene matches. CDR3 length: 14 amino acids. CDR3 bases: TGTGCCAGCAGCTTGCGGGCAGGGGGCTATGGCTACACCTTC. Translated, it gives CASSLRAGGYGYTF.

J is TRBJ1-2 and V is TRBV4-1; 7 bases are shared with TRBD1. CDR3 length: 15 amino acids. Per the germline V gene, CDR1 is MGHRA and CDR2 is YSYEKL. The junction had 5 bases not matched to a gene; V was cut back by 0 bases and J by 4 bases. The CDR3 spells CASSQDEQGIYGYTF. CDR3 bases: TGCGCCAGCAGCCAAGATGAACAGGGGATCTATGGCTACACCTTC.

This clone was counted a single time. The chain uses TRBV28 and TRBJ2-7; 7 bases are shared with TRBD1. Germline CDR1 is MDHEN and CDR2 is SYDVKM. The V and J ends lost 5 bases and 2 bases, in that order; junction bases with no gene match: 9. The CDR3 runs 15 residues. Written as DNA, the CDR3 is TGTGCCAGCAGTCAAATAGGACAGGTCCCCTACGAGCAGTACTTC. It yields the protein CASSQIGQVPYEQYF.

The rearrangement uses TRBV2 and TRBJ2-3; 16 bases match TRBD2. The V and J ends lost 7 bases and 8 bases, in that order; junction bases with no gene match: 6. This CDR3 region has 15 residues. The germline gives CDR1 SNHLY, CDR2 FYNNEI. The CDR3 DNA sequence: TGTGCCAGCATCGGGACTAGCGGGAGGGCTGGTACGCAGTATTTT. It translates to CASIGTSGRAGTQYF.

The V and J genes are TRBV4-1 and TRBJ2-6; TRBD1 agrees at 9 bases. Germline V gene lookup returns CDR1 MGHRA and CDR2 YSYEKL. The CDR3 sequence is 18 residues long. The V and J ends lost 0 bases and 3 bases, in that order; junction bases with no gene match: 6. The CDR3 DNA reads as TGCGCCAGCAGCCAAGACGGGAGACAGGGGGATGGGGCCAACGTCCTGACTTTC. This encodes CASSQDGRQGDGANVLTF.

The chain carries TRBV28 and TRBJ1-2, with TRBD1 identical over 8 bases. V lost 8 bases and J lost 0; bases outside the gene matches: 14. CDR1 MDHEN and CDR2 SYDVKM come from the germline V gene. The CDR3 sequence is 17 residues long. The CDR3 reads CASRPSGTGKSNYGYTF. The CDR3 DNA sequence: TGTGCCAGCCGCCCCTCCGGGACAGGCAAGTCTAACTATGGCTACACCTTC.

This chain connects TRBV6-6 to TRBJ2-1; D call uncertain. The CDR3 spans 14 residues. The V gene's germline CDR1 is MNHNY and CDR2 SVGAGI (reference sequence). V lost 1 base to trimming and J lost 4 bases, with 8 bases between them. Here the CDR3 DNA reads TGTGCCAGCAGTTACTTCAGTGGTTACAATGAGCAGTTCTTC. This gives the protein CASSYFSGYNEQFF.

V and J are TRBV28 and TRBJ1-3; D is undetermined. The CDR3 runs 16 residues. Germline V CDR1 and CDR2: MDHEN, SYDVKM. V lost 3 bases to trimming and J lost 0 bases, with 12 bases between them. CDR3 DNA sequence: TGTGCCAGCAGTTTCCCAGGCCTCCGCTCTGGAAACACCATATATTTT. Translated: CASSFPGLRSGNTIYF.

The V gene is TRBV19, the J gene TRBJ1-5; 10 nucleotides agree with TRBD1. This CDR3 comprises 16 residues. Unmatched junction bases numbered 6, after V lost 5 bases and J lost 2 bases. Germline values: CDR1 LNHDA, CDR2 SQIVND (reference sequence). CDR3 nucleotide sequence: TGTGCCAGTAGTCCTATCGGACAGGGGGGCAATCAGCCCCAGCATTTT. Translated: CASSPIGQGGNQPQHF. Looking up the rest from reference TRBV19 and TRBJ1-5 gives the full variable domain: DGGITQSPKYLFRKEGQNVTLSCEQNLNHDAMYWYRQDPGQGLRLIYYSQIVNDFQKGDIAEGYSVSREKKESFPLTVTSAQKNPTAFYLCASSPIGQGGNQPQHFGDGTRLSIL.

The V call is TRBV28, the J call TRBJ2-7, with 9 nucleotides matching TRBD2. J gave up 0 bases and V 5 bases, and 11 bases lay outside the gene matches. Germline V gene lookup returns CDR1 MDHEN and CDR2 SYDVKM. The CDR3 runs 17 residues. CDR3 residues: CASSSAGGPKFSYEQYF. Here the CDR3 DNA reads TGTGCCAGCAGTAGTGCGGGGGGGCCTAAATTCTCCTACGAGCAGTACTTC.

The chain is built from TRBV19 and TRBJ2-5, with D possibly being TRBD2 (5 bases). The V gene lost 7 bases and the J gene lost 2 bases, with 17 bases spanning the gap. Germline V gives CDR1 LNHDA, CDR2 SQIVND (reference sequence). The CDR3 has 15 residues. The DNA of the CDR3 is TGTGCCAGTACCCCTAAAGGGAGCGTTCAAGAGACCCAGTACTTC. Protein sequence: CASTPKGSVQETQYF.

This clone has more than one count but fewer than ten. The chain links TRBV2 to TRBJ1-1; 8 bases are shared with TRBD1. The CDR3 loop spans 13 amino acids. J lost 6 bases, V lost 6 bases, and 6 bases had no gene match. Germline V gene lookup returns CDR1 SNHLY and CDR2 FYNNEI. The CDR3 region is CASSGQGISEAFF. In DNA form, the CDR3 reads TGTGCCAGCAGCGGACAGGGAATTTCTGAAGCTTTCTTT.

This clone came up a few times. This chain joins TRBV27 and TRBJ2-1; maybe TRBD2 (7 bases). V lost 3 bases, J lost 14 bases, and 17 bases lay in between. The germline V gene has CDR1 MNHEY and CDR2 SMNVEV (reference sequence). The CDR3 is made up of 13 amino acids. Here the CDR3 DNA reads TGTGCCAGCAGTTTGAGGGGGAGGGCCGAAGAGTTCTTC. Translated: CASSLRGRAEEFF.